This entry is about one T cell receptor (beta chain). This clone is a singleton in its sample. The antigen it binds to is not known. No clone much larger than this one lies a single base away; base qualities are absent. Taken from the germline V gene, the CDR1 and CDR2 loops are SGHNT and YENEEA. Trimming leaves V shorter by 6 bases and J shorter by 1 base, with the junction holding 8 bases beyond the gene matches. The CDR3, cysteine through phenylalanine, is 16 amino acids long. The retained sequence is limited to the CDR3, 48 bases, with the frame set at the first base. The immunoSEQ Assay, a bias-controlled multiplex PCR, was used to amplify TCRbeta CDR3 regions from genomic DNA. Per the authors' processing: The number of nucleated cells in each sample was estimated from the amplification of reference gene primers within the assay. Sequence reads were collapsed and filtered to measure the absolute abundance of every unique TCRbeta CDR3 rearrangement. Productive Simpson clonality was computed per sample as the square root of Simpson's diversity index over productive rearrangements. TCRdb carries this immuneACCESS record with in-frame sequences only. Its versions omit some clonotypes, under half of them owing to an unresolved V gene in the studies checked, with the rest unexplained. Clone size and V and J calls were adopted from that table, with D and trimming inferred from the DNA. The sample table shows fewer than 300,000 clones, and roughly 90% are seen once. 8.8% of the sample belongs to the ten largest clones.

The entry originates in a study of blood T cell repertoires in COVID-19 (TCRdb year 2020). The study in broad terms: Samples from collaborators originated in the United States, Italy and Spain and spanned both the acute and convalescent phases of COVID-19. The material from the prospective study consisted of cDNA or gDNA derived from T cells, B-cell-depleted T cells, or PBMCs. The dataset comprised deeply sampled blood TCRbeta repertoires from subjects exposed to, actively infected with, or recovered from COVID-19. A freely available public database, intended as a resource for researchers studying the immune response to SARS-CoV-2, is where the repertoires were released. The samples were drawn from the first 160 participants of the ongoing ImmuneRACE study and from more than 1,000 subjects provided by 6 global collaborators. A de-identified subject ID, COVID-19 status, age in years and sex were almost always included in the sample metadata. Where available, HLA class I and class II types were taken from metadata supplied by the sample provider and were not determined by assay-based typing.

Paper-wide results and their limitations: Clinical and demographic metadata were provided uncurated, with the amount varying by source and participant.

Participants in the prospective study were enrolled through a virtual design, were aged about 18 to 100 years, and lived in approximately 25 United States geographic areas. Cohort assignment in the prospective study relied on participant-reported clinical history from a screening survey and a study questionnaire. Recovered participants in ImmuneRACE Cohort 3 were defined as having two consecutive negative NP/OP PCR tests, clearance from a healthcare professional, or resolution of symptoms. Mobile phlebotomists in the prospective study collected whole blood, serum and a nasopharyngeal or oropharyngeal swab from every participant. Prospective study participants could optionally give additional blood draws and questionnaires over an approximately 2-month period. Blood samples from the prospective study were shipped frozen or at room temperature prior to DNA extraction.

Sequenced: PBMCs or T cells enriched from blood (not recorded which). The V and J genes are TRBV11-3 and TRBJ2-2; 7 junctional bases match TRBD1. The TCR originated in a middle-aged man who had recovered from COVID-19. CDR3 loop: CASRPVRTGNTGELFF. Read as DNA, the sequence is TGTGCCAGCAGACCGGTCCGGACAGGGAACACCGGGGAGCTGTTTTTT. Here the CDR3 is joined to the reference TRBV11-3 and TRBJ2-2 genes, and the full variable domain is: EAGVVQSPRYKIIEKKQPVAFWCNPISGHNTLYWYLQNLGQGPELLIRYENEEAVDDSQLPKDRFSAERLKGVDSTLKIQPAELGDSAVYLCASRPVRTGNTGELFFGEGSRLTVL.